Listed here are 24 T cell receptor beta chains from one sample, sequenced in a study of blood T cells in healthy people across ages. Next came a second PCR, run for about 7 to 12 cycles, which used a sample-barcoded 5' primer along with a J-beta primer mix. From the 5' RACE reads, TCRdb called clonotypes with MiXCR, one entry per CDR3 protein. The table shows about 1.4 million distinct CDR3 sequences, with around 59% occurring only once. Sequencing input: blood. These receptors came from a man younger than 35 in good health.

The sample holds a few counts of this clonotype. This chain joins TRBV5-1 and TRBJ2-7, with D possibly being TRBD1 or TRBD2 (5 bases each). The CDR3 totals 14 residues. The V end lost 3 bases, the J end lost 3 bases, and 13 bases lay between the germline ends. Germline V lookup: CDR1 SGHRS, CDR2 YFSETQ. CDR3 DNA sequence: TGCGCCAGCAGCTCCGGGACCGTCCTCTACGAGCAGTACTTC. It encodes CASSSGTVLYEQYF. Using reference TRBV5-1 and TRBJ2-7 for the parts outside the CDR3, the full variable domain is KAGVTQTPRYLIKTRGQQVTLSCSPISGHRSVSWYQQTPGQGLQFLFEYFSETQRNKGNFPGRFSGRQFSNSRSEMNVSTLELGDSALYLCASSSGTVLYEQYFGPGTRLTVT.

The sample holds one count of this clonotype. This chain links TRBV4-2 with TRBJ2-3, with 7 bases lining up with TRBD1. In germline, CDR1 is LGHNA, CDR2 YNFKEQ. Trimming removed 2 bases from V and 0 bases from J; junction bases left unmatched: 8. The CDR3 is made up of 17 amino acids. The CDR3, as DNA: TGTGCCAGCAGCCAATCATTCGGGACAGCTAGCACAGATACGCAGTATTTT. It specifies CASSQSFGTASTDTQYF.

This clonotype was seen more than once but under ten times. The chain recombines TRBV29-1 with TRBJ2-7; 8 bases match TRBD1. After removal of 8 bases from V and 5 bases from J, the junction contained 11 bases not matched to a gene. The CDR3 is made up of 13 amino acids. Germline CDR1 SQVTM, CDR2 ANQGSEA. The CDR3 here is CSIPGQGHDEQYF. The CDR3, as DNA: TGCAGCATACCAGGACAGGGCCACGACGAGCAGTACTTC.

The CDR3 coding sequence is TGTGCCAGCAGCTCAGCTGGGGAGACCCAGTACTTC. Translated: CASSSAGETQYF. The rearrangement joins TRBV3-1 to TRBJ2-5, with no clear D. With 5 bases removed from V and 5 bases from J, the gap between germline ends came to 9 bases. The CDR3 covers 12 residues. The germline gives CDR1 LGHDT, CDR2 YNNKEL (reference sequence).

V usage is TRBV7-9 and J usage is TRBJ2-7; TRBD1 aligns across 10 bases. This CDR3 contains 15 residues. V lost 3 bases and J lost 3; bases outside the gene matches: 5. Germline CDR1 is SEHNR and CDR2 is FQNEAQ (reference sequence). CDR3 residues: CASSFADRGDYEQYF. The CDR3 region has the DNA TGTGCCAGCAGCTTTGCGGACAGGGGGGACTACGAGCAGTACTTC.

V usage is TRBV4-1 and J usage is TRBJ2-1; the match to TRBD2 covers 10 bases. Trimming cost V 2 bases and J 10 bases; bases outside gene matches: 2. The germline CDR1 and CDR2 sequences are MGHRA and YSYEKL. The CDR3 has 13 residues. The CDR3 is CASSQIAGGEQFF. As DNA, the CDR3 is TGCGCCAGCAGCCAAATAGCGGGAGGCGAGCAGTTCTTC.

Written as DNA, the CDR3 is TGTGCCACCAGCAGAGATATCGGGACAGGTTTTTACGAGCAGTACTTC. Translating it yields CATSRDIGTGFYEQYF. The chain is built from TRBV15 and TRBJ2-7, with 8 bases fitting TRBD1. Germline assignment: CDR1 LNHNV and CDR2 YYDKDF (reference sequence). There are 16 residues in the CDR3. V shed 0 bases, J shed 4 bases, and the junction held 8 bases outside the gene matches. The variable domain in full, with the rest retrieved from reference TRBV15 and TRBJ2-7, is DAMVIQNPRYQVTQFGKPVTLSCSQTLNHNVMYWYQQKSSQAPKLLFHYYDKDFNNEADTPDNFQSRRPNTSFCFLDIRSPGLGDTAMYLCATSRDIGTGFYEQYFGPGTRLTVT.

The chain recombines TRBV20-1 with TRBJ1-1; no clear D. Germline V gives CDR1 DFQATT, CDR2 SNEGSKA (reference sequence). The CDR3 loop spans 12 amino acids. The V gene lost 3 bases and the J gene lost 5 bases, with 10 bases spanning the gap. CDR3 protein: CSARPTATEAFF. The CDR3 region has the DNA TGCAGTGCTAGGCCTACGGCAACTGAAGCTTTCTTT.

Worth noting for this clonotype: A much larger clone lies one base from this, so it may be a read error. This rearrangement joins TRBV6-4 to TRBJ2-5; 13 nucleotides line up with TRBD2. The CDR3 contains 15 residues. V shed 2 bases, J shed 11 bases, and the junction held 8 bases outside the gene matches. Germline assignment: CDR1 MRHNA and CDR2 SNTAGT. The CDR3 coding sequence is TGTGCCAGCAGTGACACTAGCGGGGGGGTGAATGAGCAGTACTTC. Amino acid sequence: CASSDTSGGVNEQYF.

V usage is TRBV6-2 or TRBV6-3 and J usage is TRBJ2-5, with D possibly being TRBD1 (5 bases). The DNA end lines up better with TRBJ2-7; the J call may be wrong. Per the germline V gene, CDR1 is MNHEY and CDR2 is SVGEGT. This CDR3 has 18 residues. As DNA, the CDR3 is TGTGCCAGCAGTTACCCCACCGCTCCCCGGCAGGGTAGCAACGAGCAGTACTTC. It yields the protein CASSYPTAPRQGSNEQYF.

The chain has TRBV2 and TRBJ1-5, with 7 positions matching TRBD1. This CDR3 has 15 residues. V lost 6 bases, J lost 2 bases, and 7 bases stayed unmatched. The germline CDR1 and CDR2 sequences are SNHLY and FYNNEI. The CDR3 DNA follows: TGTGCCAGCAGCCCAGGGGGTATGGGCAATCAGCCCCAGCATTTT. It codes for CASSPGGMGNQPQHF. The full variable domain, in which reference TRBV2 and TRBJ1-5 provide the parts outside the CDR3, is EPEVTQTPSHQVTQMGQEVILRCVPISNHLYFYWYRQILGQKVEFLVSFYNNEISEKSEIFDDQFSVERPDGSNFTLKIRSTKLEDSAMYFCASSPGGMGNQPQHFGDGTRLSIL.

This clonotype was detected only a few times. This chain connects TRBV20-1 to TRBJ2-7; TRBD2 matches at 7 bases. V dropped 2 bases and J dropped 5; count of bases not matched to a gene: 12. CDR3 size: 15 residues. Germline V CDR1 and CDR2: DFQATT, SNEGSKA (reference sequence). CDR3 protein: CSARSLGGTYHEQYF. The CDR3 DNA is TGCAGTGCTAGAAGCCTCGGGGGGACGTACCACGAGCAGTACTTC.

The V gene is TRBV6-1, the J gene TRBJ2-4, with TRBD1 matching over 7 bases. The DNA matches TRBJ2-7 better at its end, which makes the J call doubtful. Germline lookup yields CDR1 MNHNS and CDR2 SASEGT. This CDR3 contains 16 residues. CDR3 DNA: TGTGCCAGCAGTGAATCTACCCCGACAGGGATCTACGAGCAGTACTTC. Amino acid sequence: CASSESTPTGIYEQYF.

This chain joins TRBV30 and TRBJ1-1; TRBD1 aligns across 9 bases. With V trimmed by 2 bases and J by 5 bases, 6 bases remained unmatched. The CDR3 runs 14 residues. From germline, CDR1 is GTSNPN and CDR2 SVGIG (reference sequence). The CDR3 sequence is CAWSTDRGGTEAFF. The CDR3 DNA reads TGTGCCTGGAGTACGGACAGGGGAGGAACTGAAGCTTTCTTT.

The chain combines TRBV12-3 or TRBV12-4 with TRBJ1-5, with unresolved D. Trimming cost V 3 bases and J 6 bases, with 9 bases left between them. CDR3 length: 13 residues. CDR3 protein: CASSFSPGQPQHF. The DNA for the CDR3 is TGTGCCAGCAGTTTTTCCCCCGGTCAGCCCCAGCATTTT.

This clonotype was recorded once. The chain employs TRBV11-2 and TRBJ1-1; 7 bases are shared with TRBD1. The CDR3 contains 13 residues. Germline loops: CDR1 SGHAT, CDR2 FQNNGV. The trim removed 6 bases at V and 8 bases at J, leaving 9 bases unmatched. For the CDR3, the DNA is TGTGCCAGCAGAAATAACAGGGGACCAGAAGCTTTCTTT. The encoded protein is CASRNNRGPEAFF.

The chain employs TRBV24-1 and TRBJ2-1; tentatively, D is TRBD2 (5 bases). Germline V gene lookup returns CDR1 KGHDR and CDR2 SFDVKD. The ends were cut back, 4 bases at V and 8 bases at J, with 8 bases in the middle. The CDR3 loop spans 12 amino acids. Here the CDR3 reads CATSEWGDEQFF. For the CDR3, the DNA is TGTGCCACCAGTGAATGGGGAGATGAGCAGTTCTTC.

The V and J genes are TRBV7-6 and TRBJ2-1; no clear D. The CDR3 consists of 16 residues. The V end was cut by 1 base, the J end by 0 bases, with 10 bases between. Germline V gene lookup returns CDR1 SGHVS and CDR2 FNYEAQ. This CDR3 reads CASSLGPKTSYNEQFF. The CDR3 DNA sequence: TGTGCCAGCAGCTTAGGTCCTAAAACCTCCTACAATGAGCAGTTCTTC.

This rearrangement joins TRBV15 to TRBJ1-5; D gene ambiguous. This CDR3 has 12 amino acids. Trimming pared 3 bases from V and 4 bases from J, leaving 4 bases between. Looked up from germline, CDR1 is LNHNV and CDR2 is YYDKDF (reference sequence). CDR3 sequence: CATSSWNQPQHF. Here the CDR3 DNA reads TGTGCCACCAGCAGCTGGAATCAGCCCCAGCATTTT. The full variable domain, its missing parts supplied by reference TRBV15 and TRBJ1-5, is DAMVIQNPRYQVTQFGKPVTLSCSQTLNHNVMYWYQQKSSQAPKLLFHYYDKDFNNEADTPDNFQSRRPNTSFCFLDIRSPGLGDTAMYLCATSSWNQPQHFGDGTRLSIL.

This chain links TRBV20-1 with TRBJ2-1; no clear D gene. Germline V gene data show CDR1 as DFQATT and CDR2 as SNEGSKA (reference sequence). The CDR3 loop spans 12 amino acids. V lost 3 bases to trimming and J lost 9 bases, with 12 bases between them. The CDR3 spells CSARRRVGEQFF. The CDR3 bases are TGCAGTGCTAGGCGCCGGGTAGGTGAGCAGTTCTTC.

The gene calls are TRBV20-1 and TRBJ2-1, with 9 bases identical to TRBD2. This CDR3 comprises 14 residues. In germline, CDR1 is DFQATT, CDR2 SNEGSKA (reference sequence). CDR3 in DNA: TGCAGCGCCGGCGGGGGGGCCTACTACAATGAGCAGTTCTTC. Translated: CSAGGGAYYNEQFF.

In its sample, this clonotype was seen a few times. The rearrangement joins TRBV20-1 to TRBJ1-1; no definite D call. Germline loops: CDR1 DFQATT, CDR2 SNEGSKA (reference sequence). CDR3 size: 12 residues. V lost 2 bases, J lost 3 bases, and 7 bases lay in between. The CDR3 nucleotides read TGCAGTGCTAGAAGCGGGGACACTGAAGCTTTCTTT. Translated, it gives CSARSGDTEAFF.

This chain links TRBV29-1 with TRBJ2-7, with 9 bases fitting TRBD1. CDR1 is SQVTM, CDR2 ANQGSEA, per germline. V shed 4 bases, J shed 4 bases, and the junction held 8 bases outside the gene matches. This CDR3 spans 14 amino acids. In DNA form, the CDR3 reads TGCAGCGTTGCTCCGCGACAGGGGGTTTACGAGCAGTACTTC. Its protein is CSVAPRQGVYEQYF.

J is TRBJ1-2 and V is TRBV4-1; D remains ambiguous. The length of the CDR3 is 15 residues. V was pared by 3 bases and J by 4 bases, with 15 bases between. From germline, CDR1 is MGHRA and CDR2 YSYEKL. As DNA, the CDR3 is TGCGCCAGCAGCCACCCCGGACGGAACCGCTATGGCTACACCTTC. Its translation: CASSHPGRNRYGYTF.